The 2 T cell receptor beta chains presented below share a single source sample, sequenced in a study of metastatic and nonmetastatic thyroid tumors. Prior to thyroid surgery, none of the patients had received any treatment. TCRdb re-analyzed the PCR reads using MiXCR. This sample carries 20,000 to 25,000 clones, 24% of them seen once, and the ten largest clones take 5.5% to 8%. Sequences were obtained from tumor tissue. These receptors were taken from a female donor with papillary thyroid cancer or a benign thyroid nodule (not recorded which). Some clones in this sample may be carry-over from other donors' samples.

J is TRBJ2-7 and V is TRBV7-9; D might be TRBD1 (5 bases). Germline-derived CDR1 and CDR2 are SEHNR and FQNEAQ (reference sequence). Trimming removed 2 bases at V and 10 bases at J, with 18 bases between. The CDR3 is made up of 14 amino acids. CDR3 coding DNA: TGTGCCAGCAGCTTACAGGGTGACGGCTACTATCAGTACTTC. Amino acids: CASSLQGDGYYQYF.

This clone was picked up one time. This chain connects TRBV20-1 to TRBJ2-7; 11 nucleotides match TRBD2. V gave up 3 bases and J gave up 6 bases; unmatched junction bases: 10. CDR3 length: 15 residues. The germline V gene has CDR1 DFQATT and CDR2 SNEGSKA (reference sequence). Written as DNA, the CDR3 is TGCAGTGCTAGTCCGACTAGCGGGATTCTGAGCGAGCAGTACTTC. This codes for CSASPTSGILSEQYF.